A single sample gave rise to the 9 T cell receptor beta chains below, sequenced in a study of OX40 agonist ivuxolimab in advanced cancers. Repertoires were generated with immunoSEQ multiplex PCR, while TCRdb's copy carries only in-frame clones and drops some. Of about 62,000 clones listed, around 74% are singletons. Material: CD4+ or CD8+ T cells sorted from blood, obtained in a trial of the OX40 agonist ivuxolimab. All receptors come from an adult with an advanced solid tumor such as melanoma, head and neck, liver or kidney cancer.

The chain links TRBV9 to TRBJ1-2; TRBD1 matches 10 bases. This CDR3 is 13 amino acids long. Germline V gene lookup returns CDR1 SGDLS and CDR2 YYNGEE. V gave up 3 bases and J gave up 7 bases; unmatched junction bases: 3. The CDR3 DNA reads as TGTGCCAGCAGCGCCGGGACAGGGGTTGGCTACACCTTC. Translated, it gives CASSAGTGVGYTF.

The chain carries TRBV20-1 and TRBJ1-4; the D is unclear. The germline gives CDR1 DFQATT, CDR2 SNEGSKA (reference sequence). The CDR3 is made up of 11 amino acids. Trimming removed 0 bases from V and 8 bases from J, with 4 bases in between. DNA for the CDR3: TGCAGTGCTAGAGATATGGAAAAACTGTTTTTT. This translates into CSARDMEKLFF.

DNA for the CDR3: TGTGCCAGCAGCCCTGACAGTGTCTATGGCTACACCTTC. Its translation is CASSPDSVYGYTF. The chain recombines TRBV7-2 with TRBJ1-2, with a tentative D call TRBD1 (5 bases). V lost 5 bases and J 4 bases, leaving 11 bases between the germline ends. Germline assignment: CDR1 SGHTA and CDR2 FQGNSA. This CDR3 is built from 13 residues.

V and J are TRBV27 and TRBJ1-6; tentatively, D is TRBD1 (5 bases). CDR3 length equals 14 residues. Germline CDR1 MNHEY, CDR2 SMNVEV (reference sequence). V gave up 5 bases and J gave up 8 bases, with 13 bases separating them. Here the CDR3 DNA reads TGTGCCAGCAGTAGTAAGGGGAGGGATTCACCCCTCCACTTT. It translates to CASSSKGRDSPLHF.

The rearrangement links TRBV9 to TRBJ1-1, with D perhaps matching TRBD1 (5 bases). CDR1 is SGDLS, CDR2 YYNGEE, per germline. This CDR3 is built from 13 residues. V was trimmed by 0 bases and J by 6 bases, leaving 9 bases between them. CDR3 in DNA: TGTGCCAGCAGCGTAGAGGGGAGGTCTGAAGCTTTCTTT. It yields the protein CASSVEGRSEAFF.

V usage is TRBV5-4 and J usage is TRBJ2-2, with a tentative D call TRBD1 (6 bases). Looked up from germline, CDR1 is SGHNT and CDR2 is YYREEE (reference sequence). Trimming took off 4 bases at V and 1 base at J, with 11 bases between the two ends. The CDR3 covers 15 residues. The CDR3 loop is CASSQAGVNTGELFF. As DNA, the CDR3 is TGTGCCAGCAGCCAGGCAGGGGTGAACACCGGGGAGCTGTTTTTT.

In this sample, this clone turned up a few times. The V gene is TRBV7-2, the J gene TRBJ1-5; 7 positions match TRBD1. Per germline, CDR1 SGHTA and CDR2 FQGNSA. With 5 bases clipped from V and 5 bases from J, the junction kept 6 bases outside the gene matches. This CDR3 spans 14 amino acids. Here the CDR3 reads CASSGRQGDQPQHF. The CDR3 bases are TGTGCCAGCAGCGGGCGACAGGGCGATCAGCCCCAGCATTTT.

V gene TRBV6-4 combines with J gene TRBJ2-5, with 10 positions matching TRBD2. V shed 3 bases, J shed 2 bases, and the junction held 3 bases outside the gene matches. Germline CDR1 MRHNA, CDR2 SNTAGT. This CDR3 has 15 amino acids. In DNA, the CDR3 is TGTGCCAGCAGTGAAACTAGCGGGGCTCAAGAGACCCAGTACTTC. Translating gives CASSETSGAQETQYF.

This clone was counted between two and nine times. The chain recombines TRBV7-2 with TRBJ1-5; no definite D call. Germline V gene data show CDR1 as SGHTA and CDR2 as FQGNSA. Trimming removed 7 bases at V and 5 bases at J, with 9 bases between. This CDR3 region has 12 residues. In nucleotides, the CDR3 is TGTGCCAGCACCCCCGGGTATCAGCCCCAGCATTTT. It encodes CASTPGYQPQHF.